This T cell receptor beta chain emerged from a study of cytomegalovirus exposure and HLA in healthy donors. Study results and caveats: Researchers counted roughly 160 TCR beta chains as cytomegalovirus-associated. Reports showed the classifier diagnosing cytomegalovirus status with high specificity and sensitivity.

The ends lost 6 bases at V and 8 bases at J; junction bases unmatched: 5. The germline gives CDR1 MNHEY, CDR2 SMNVEV (reference sequence). This CDR3 contains 14 residues. The PCR employed 60 Vbeta primers together with 13 Jbeta primers. The data were produced by immunoSEQ multiplex PCR, yet TCRdb's version contains in-frame clones alone and is incomplete. The sample holds 200,000 to 250,000 clones, over 75% seen once. Points on this clone: Its antigen is not known.

This receptor was identified in a human donor in good health. V is TRBV27 and J is TRBJ2-1; 12 bases line up with TRBD2. The sequenced sample consisted of PBMCs. In nucleotides, the CDR3 is TGTGCCAGCAGCCCTAGCGGGAGGGCCGATGAGCAGTTCTTC. As protein: CASSPSGRADEQFF.